The sequence of this T cell receptor beta chain was determined in a study of T cells in Graves' hyperthyroidism and ophthalmopathy. Whole-study findings and limits: Ophthalmopathy got predicted by the model a median about 6.5 months before its onset.

Comment on this clonotype: Its antigen is unknown.

Amplification of TCR beta CDR3 regions was performed using RNA transcripts as template. HTBI primers were the set used in a first-round RT-PCR of the TCR CDR3. TCRdb processed the multiplex PCR reads anew with MiXCR; each CDR3 protein has one entry. The sample has over 250,000 distinct CDR3 sequences, less than 30% seen once. In making diagnoses, clinical symptoms, serum thyroxine and TRAb, thyroid ultrasound and orbital computed tomography were all used. Germline V CDR1 and CDR2: MNHNS, SASEGT. V was pared by 2 bases and J by 4 bases, with 8 bases between. The CDR3 length is 13 residues. Specimen: blood. V and J are TRBV6-1 and TRBJ1-1, with unresolved D. The TCR was taken from a man aged 35 to 55 with Graves' hyperthyroidism that later progressed to Graves' ophthalmopathy. The CDR3 nucleotides read TGTGCCAGCAGTGAACCCCCGCTCACTGAAGCTTTCTTT. Translated: CASSEPPLTEAFF.